This TCR beta chain was recovered during a study of Tregs in tolerant kidney transplant recipients. This table comes from immunoSEQ multiplex PCR, and its TCRdb copy is limited to in-frame clones, with some not included. In the table there are some 74,000 clones, 91% of which are singletons. About this clone itself: The target antigen is unknown.

The ends were cut back, 0 bases at V and 5 bases at J, with 9 bases in the middle. Germline V gives CDR1 GTSNPN, CDR2 SVGIG (reference sequence). This CDR3 has 13 residues. Unstimulated Tregs (CD4+CD25+CD127-) and CD4+CD25- non-Tregs were sorted from PBMCs. Study-level points and caveats: For some patients, primers changed over time, blocking nucleotide-level comparison. Tregs expanded with activated donor B cells seemed most donor-specific.

The sequence was obtained from a human donor who received a combined kidney and bone marrow transplant. The specimen was Tregs from blood, collected before the transplant. The rearrangement links TRBV30 to TRBJ2-3, with unresolved D. CDR3 residues: CAWSVRAVDTQYF. CDR3 bases: TGTGCCTGGAGTGTACGAGCAGTAGATACGCAGTATTTT.